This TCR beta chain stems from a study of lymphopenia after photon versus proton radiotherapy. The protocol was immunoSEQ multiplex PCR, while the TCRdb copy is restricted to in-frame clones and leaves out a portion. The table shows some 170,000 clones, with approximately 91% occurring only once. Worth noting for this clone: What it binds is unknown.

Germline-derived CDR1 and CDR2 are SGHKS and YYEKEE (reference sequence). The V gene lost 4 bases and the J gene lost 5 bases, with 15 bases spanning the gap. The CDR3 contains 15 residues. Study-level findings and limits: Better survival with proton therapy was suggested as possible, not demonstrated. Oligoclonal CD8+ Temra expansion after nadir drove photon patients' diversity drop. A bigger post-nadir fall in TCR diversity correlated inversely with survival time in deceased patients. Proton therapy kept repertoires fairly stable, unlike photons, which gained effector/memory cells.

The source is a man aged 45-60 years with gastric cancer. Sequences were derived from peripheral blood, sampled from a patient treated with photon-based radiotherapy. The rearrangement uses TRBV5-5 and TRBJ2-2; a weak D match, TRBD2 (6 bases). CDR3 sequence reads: CASSLPLSGTGELFF. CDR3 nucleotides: TGTGCCAGCAGCCTCCCCCTAAGCGGGACCGGGGAGCTGTTTTTT.